The 12 T cell receptor beta chains below were found in one sample sequenced in a study of CD8 T cells in ankylosing spondylitis. TCRdb called the 5' RACE reads again in MiXCR, with one record for every CDR3 protein. There are 210,000 or so distinct CDR3 sequences in the sample; roughly 24% occur only once, and less than 8.5% lies in the top ten. Sequencing input: blood, either unsorted or a sorted T cell fraction (not recorded which). All receptors derive from a male donor with ankylosing spondylitis or in good health (not recorded which).

The V call is TRBV29-1, the J call TRBJ2-3; 8 bases fit TRBD2. This CDR3 has 15 residues. Germline values: CDR1 SQVTM, CDR2 ANQGSEA. The V gene end was trimmed by 3 bases and the J gene end by 2 bases; junction bases not matched to a gene: 7. The CDR3 here is CSVDPGLGYTDTQYF. CDR3 DNA sequence: TGCAGCGTTGACCCGGGACTAGGTTACACAGATACGCAGTATTTT.

The chain is built from TRBV20-1 and TRBJ1-5; TRBD1 matches 7 bases. This CDR3 is 14 amino acids long. The germline gives CDR1 DFQATT, CDR2 SNEGSKA (reference sequence). V shed 3 bases, J shed 4 bases, and the junction held 6 bases outside the gene matches. The CDR3 nucleotides read TGCAGTGCTAGGGGGGACAGAAGGAATCAGCCCCAGCATTTT. This codes for CSARGDRRNQPQHF.

The J gene is TRBJ2-3, the V gene TRBV29-1; 8 nucleotides agree with TRBD2. This CDR3 comprises 15 residues. Germline CDR1 SQVTM, CDR2 ANQGSEA. Trimming removed 3 bases from V and 2 bases from J; junction bases left unmatched: 7. In nucleotides, the CDR3 is TGCAGCGTTGAGGCTGGCGGGAGGATCACAGATACGCAGTATTTT. It encodes CSVEAGGRITDTQYF.

This clonotype has at least ten counts. This sequence joins TRBV7-2 and TRBJ2-1; 16 bases line up with TRBD2. Per germline, CDR1 SGHTA and CDR2 FQGNSA. The CDR3 length is 17 residues. The ends lost 5 bases at V and 7 bases at J; junction bases unmatched: 8. The CDR3 region is CASSPQPGLAGGNEQFF. CDR3 DNA: TGTGCCAGCAGCCCCCAGCCGGGACTAGCGGGAGGGAATGAGCAGTTCTTC.

In its sample, this clonotype was seen many times. This chain links TRBV4-1 with TRBJ2-5; 10 bases are a match to TRBD2. The CDR3 sequence is 13 residues long. Germline lookup yields CDR1 MGHRA and CDR2 YSYEKL. J was trimmed by 4 bases and V by 4 bases; bases with no gene match: 0. CDR3 amino acids: CASSRLAGETQYF. CDR3 DNA: TGCGCCAGCAGCCGACTAGCGGGAGAGACCCAGTACTTC.

V is TRBV20-1 and J is TRBJ1-2, with D perhaps matching TRBD1 (5 bases). V shed 0 bases and J shed 5 bases, with 16 bases lying between them. Germline CDR1 and CDR2: DFQATT and SNEGSKA (reference sequence). The CDR3 is made up of 15 amino acids. The CDR3 DNA reads as TGCAGTGCTAGAGATATGCAGGGTTCCTGGTATGGCTACACCTTC. Amino acid sequence: CSARDMQGSWYGYTF.

This clonotype was seen a handful of times. V is TRBV18 and J is TRBJ2-2; the D call may be TRBD1 or TRBD2 (5 bases each). CDR1 is KGHSH, CDR2 LQKENI, per germline. The V gene lost 0 bases and the J gene lost 1 base, with 6 bases spanning the gap. The CDR3 has 15 residues. CDR3 DNA sequence: TGTGCCAGCTCACCACCGGGGGAGAACACCGGGGAGCTGTTTTTT. Protein sequence: CASSPPGENTGELFF.

This clonotype showed up just a few times. At one end, the junction sequence differs from germline, possibly due to a read error. This chain uses TRBV6-5 with TRBJ1-1; D call uncertain. Germline CDR1 reads MNHEY; CDR2 reads SVGAGI. CDR3 length: 14 amino acids. The CDR3 coding sequence is TGTGCCAGCAGTTCTACGACAAGAAACAATGAAGCTTTCTTT. This encodes CASSSTTRNNEAFF.

This clonotype showed up many times. The chain has TRBV5-1 and TRBJ2-2; D may be TRBD2 (6 bases). V shed 0 bases and J shed 4 bases, with 10 bases lying between them. CDR3 size: 15 residues. CDR1 and CDR2 (germline): SGHRS, YFSETQ. The CDR3 spells CASSLGRDFTGELFF. The CDR3 DNA follows: TGCGCCAGCAGCTTGGGCAGGGACTTCACCGGGGAGCTGTTTTTT.

This clonotype was picked up many times. The chain uses TRBV20-1 and TRBJ2-7; 9 nucleotides agree with TRBD2. This CDR3 has 15 amino acids. V shed 1 base, J shed 7 bases, and the junction held 11 bases outside the gene matches. Germline CDR1 reads DFQATT; CDR2 reads SNEGSKA (reference sequence). The CDR3 loop is CSARVGLAGSLEQYF. In nucleotides, the CDR3 is TGCAGTGCTAGAGTGGGGCTAGCGGGGAGTTTGGAGCAGTACTTC.

This clonotype was found many times. The chain has TRBV5-1 and TRBJ2-3; 12 bases match TRBD2. Per germline, CDR1 SGHRS and CDR2 YFSETQ. The V segment lost 4 bases and the J segment 5 bases; nucleotides outside the gene matches: 8. There are 16 residues in the CDR3. The CDR3 sequence: CASSIGLAGRKDTQYF. In DNA form, the CDR3 reads TGCGCCAGCAGCATCGGACTAGCGGGACGGAAAGATACGCAGTATTTT.

The rearrangement links TRBV7-2 to TRBJ2-5; 7 bases fit TRBD1. The CDR3 sequence is 15 residues long. The V gene end was trimmed by 5 bases and the J gene end by 5 bases; junction bases not matched to a gene: 11. Per the germline V gene, CDR1 is SGHTA and CDR2 is FQGNSA. Written as DNA, the CDR3 is TGTGCCAGCAGCACCCAGGGACAGACACTGGAGACCCAGTACTTC. Translating gives CASSTQGQTLETQYF.